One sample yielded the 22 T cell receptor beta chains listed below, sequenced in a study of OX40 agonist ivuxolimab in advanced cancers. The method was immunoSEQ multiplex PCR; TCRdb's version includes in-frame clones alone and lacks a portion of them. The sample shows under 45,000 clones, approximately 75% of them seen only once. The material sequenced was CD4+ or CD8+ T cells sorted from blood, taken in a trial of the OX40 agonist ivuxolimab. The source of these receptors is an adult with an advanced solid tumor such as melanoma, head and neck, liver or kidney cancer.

CDR3 sequence (DNA): TGTGCCAGCAGTGACTCGAGGGTTTGCAGGGGCACTGAAGCTTTCTTT. Its protein is CASSDSRVCRGTEAFF. The gene calls are TRBV6-4 and TRBJ1-1; possibly TRBD1 for D (6 bases). The CDR3 has 16 amino acids. Deletions cut 0 bases from V and 4 bases from J, with 15 bases between. Germline CDR1 and CDR2: MRHNA and SNTAGT.

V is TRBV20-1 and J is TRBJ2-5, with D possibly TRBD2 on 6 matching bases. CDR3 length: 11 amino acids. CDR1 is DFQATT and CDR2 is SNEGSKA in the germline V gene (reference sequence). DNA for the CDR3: TGCAGCGCGGGGCAGCAAGAGACCCAGTACTTC. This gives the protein CSAGQQETQYF.

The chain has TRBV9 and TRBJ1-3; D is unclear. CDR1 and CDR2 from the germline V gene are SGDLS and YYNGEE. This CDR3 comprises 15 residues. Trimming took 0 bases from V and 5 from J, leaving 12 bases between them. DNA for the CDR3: TGTGCCAGCAGCGTAGACGCCAACGAGCGAAACACCATATATTTT. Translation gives CASSVDANERNTIYF.

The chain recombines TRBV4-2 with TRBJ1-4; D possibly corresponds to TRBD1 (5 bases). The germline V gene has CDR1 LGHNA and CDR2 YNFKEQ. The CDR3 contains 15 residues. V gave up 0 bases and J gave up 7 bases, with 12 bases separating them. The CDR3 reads CASSQDGRVGEKLFF. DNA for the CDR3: TGTGCCAGCAGCCAAGATGGCAGGGTGGGTGAAAAACTGTTTTTT.

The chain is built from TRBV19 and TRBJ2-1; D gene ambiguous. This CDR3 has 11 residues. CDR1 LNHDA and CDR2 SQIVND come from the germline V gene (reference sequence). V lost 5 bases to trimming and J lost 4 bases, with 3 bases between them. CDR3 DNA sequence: TGTGCCAGTAGTTTTTACAATGAGCAGTTCTTC. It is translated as CASSFYNEQFF.

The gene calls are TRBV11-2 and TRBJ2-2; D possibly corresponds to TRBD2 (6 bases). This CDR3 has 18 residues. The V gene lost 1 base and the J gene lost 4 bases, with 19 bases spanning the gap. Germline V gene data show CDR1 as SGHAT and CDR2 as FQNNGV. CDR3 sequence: CASSLVGTGEGRTGELFF. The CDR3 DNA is TGTGCCAGCAGCTTAGTCGGGACGGGAGAGGGCCGCACCGGGGAGCTGTTTTTT.

The CDR3 reads CASSTRDRTEAFF. The CDR3 bases are TGTGCCAGTAGTACTCGGGACAGGACTGAAGCTTTCTTT. This chain uses TRBV19 with TRBJ1-1, with 8 positions matching TRBD1. The CDR3 runs 13 residues. Germline CDR1 reads LNHDA; CDR2 reads SQIVND (reference sequence). V lost 4 bases to trimming and J lost 5 bases; unmatched junction nucleotides: 3.

The CDR3 sequence: CASSFWQGHEQYF. CDR3 bases: TGTGCCAGCAGCTTTTGGCAGGGCCACGAGCAGTACTTC. This chain uses TRBV11-3 with TRBJ2-7; D possibly corresponds to TRBD1 (5 bases). The CDR3 covers 13 residues. Germline V gives CDR1 SGHNT, CDR2 YENEEA. Deletions cut 3 bases from V and 5 bases from J, with 11 bases between. The complete variable domain, with remaining parts taken from reference TRBV11-3 and TRBJ2-7, reads EAGVVQSPRYKIIEKKQPVAFWCNPISGHNTLYWYLQNLGQGPELLIRYENEEAVDDSQLPKDRFSAERLKGVDSTLKIQPAELGDSAVYLCASSFWQGHEQYFGPGTRLTVT.

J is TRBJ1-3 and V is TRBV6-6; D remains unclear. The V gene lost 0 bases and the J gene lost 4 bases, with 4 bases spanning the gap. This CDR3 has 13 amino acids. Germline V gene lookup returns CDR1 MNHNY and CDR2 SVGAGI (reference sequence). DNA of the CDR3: TGTGCCAGCAGTTACTCGCGGGGAAACACCATATATTTT. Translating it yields CASSYSRGNTIYF.

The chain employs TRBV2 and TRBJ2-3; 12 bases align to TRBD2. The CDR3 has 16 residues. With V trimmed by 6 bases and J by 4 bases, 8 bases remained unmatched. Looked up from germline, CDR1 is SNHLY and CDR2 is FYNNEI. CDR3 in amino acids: CASRKGLAGGADTQYF. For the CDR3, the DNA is TGTGCCAGCAGGAAGGGACTAGCGGGCGGGGCAGATACGCAGTATTTT.

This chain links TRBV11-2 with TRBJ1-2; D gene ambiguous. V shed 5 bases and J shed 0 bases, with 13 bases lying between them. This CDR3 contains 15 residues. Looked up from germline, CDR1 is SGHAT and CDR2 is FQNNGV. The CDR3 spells CASSRTAAANYGYTF. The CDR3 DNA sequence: TGTGCCAGCAGCCGTACGGCGGCTGCTAACTATGGCTACACCTTC.

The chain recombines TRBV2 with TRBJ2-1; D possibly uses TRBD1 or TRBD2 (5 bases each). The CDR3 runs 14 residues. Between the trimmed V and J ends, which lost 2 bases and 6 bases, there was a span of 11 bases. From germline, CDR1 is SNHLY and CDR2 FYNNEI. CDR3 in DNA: TGTGCCAGCAGTGAATGGGGGTTAGGCAATGAGCAGTTCTTC. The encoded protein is CASSEWGLGNEQFF.

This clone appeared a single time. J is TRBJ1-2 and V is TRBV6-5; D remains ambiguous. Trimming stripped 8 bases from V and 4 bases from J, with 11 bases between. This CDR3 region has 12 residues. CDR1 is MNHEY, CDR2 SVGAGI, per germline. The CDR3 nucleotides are TGTGCCAGCGGCCCCAACCCCTATGGCTACACCTTC. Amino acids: CASGPNPYGYTF.

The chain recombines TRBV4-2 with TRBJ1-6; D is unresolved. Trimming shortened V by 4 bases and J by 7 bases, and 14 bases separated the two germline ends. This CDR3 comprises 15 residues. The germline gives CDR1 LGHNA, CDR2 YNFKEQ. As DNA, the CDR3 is TGTGCCAGCAGCCCCCCTGACGTTTCGAATTCACCCCTCCACTTT. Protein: CASSPPDVSNSPLHF.

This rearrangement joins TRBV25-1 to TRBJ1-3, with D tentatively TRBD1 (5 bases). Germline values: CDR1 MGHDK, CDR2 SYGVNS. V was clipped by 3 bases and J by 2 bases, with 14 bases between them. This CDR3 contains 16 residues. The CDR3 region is CASSDPQGFTGNTIYF. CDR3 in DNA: TGTGCCAGCAGTGACCCCCAGGGTTTTACTGGAAACACCATATATTTT.

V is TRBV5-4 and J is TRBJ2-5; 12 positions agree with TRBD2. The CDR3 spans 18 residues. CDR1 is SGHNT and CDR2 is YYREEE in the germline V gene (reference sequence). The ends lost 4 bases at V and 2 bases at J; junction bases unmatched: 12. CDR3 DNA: TGTGCCAGCAGCCAAGATTGGTCTAGCGGGAGGGAACAAGAGACCCAGTACTTC. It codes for CASSQDWSSGREQETQYF.

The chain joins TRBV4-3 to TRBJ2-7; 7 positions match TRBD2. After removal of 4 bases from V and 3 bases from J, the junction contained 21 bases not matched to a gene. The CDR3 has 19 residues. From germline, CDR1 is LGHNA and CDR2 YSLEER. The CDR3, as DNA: TGCGCCAGCAGCCTCAAATCCTCCTCGTCCGCGGGAGAGAGCTACGAGCAGTACTTC. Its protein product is CASSLKSSSSAGESYEQYF.

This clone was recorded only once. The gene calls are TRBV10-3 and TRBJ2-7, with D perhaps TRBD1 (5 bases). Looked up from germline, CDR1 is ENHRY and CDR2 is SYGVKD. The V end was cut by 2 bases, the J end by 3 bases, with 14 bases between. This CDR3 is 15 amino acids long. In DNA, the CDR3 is TGTGCCATCAGTGAGACCACGAAGGGGTTCTACGAGCAGTACTTC. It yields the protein CAISETTKGFYEQYF.

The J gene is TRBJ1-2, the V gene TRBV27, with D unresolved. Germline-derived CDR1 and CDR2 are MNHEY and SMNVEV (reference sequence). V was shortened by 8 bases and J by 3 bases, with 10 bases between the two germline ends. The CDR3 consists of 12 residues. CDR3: CASRQRDYGYTF. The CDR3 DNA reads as TGTGCCAGCCGCCAAAGGGACTATGGCTACACCTTC.

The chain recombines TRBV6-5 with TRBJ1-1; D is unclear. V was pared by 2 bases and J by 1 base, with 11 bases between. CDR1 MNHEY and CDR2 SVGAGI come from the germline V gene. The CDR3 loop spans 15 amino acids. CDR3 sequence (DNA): TGTGCCAGCAGTTACCAACTAACAGCGAACACTGAAGCTTTCTTT. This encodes CASSYQLTANTEAFF.

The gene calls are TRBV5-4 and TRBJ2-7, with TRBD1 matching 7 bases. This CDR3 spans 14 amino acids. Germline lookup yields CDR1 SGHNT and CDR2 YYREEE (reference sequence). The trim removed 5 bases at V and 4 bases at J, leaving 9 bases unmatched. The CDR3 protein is CASRRQGLIYEQYF. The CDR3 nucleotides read TGTGCCAGCAGGAGACAGGGCCTCATTTACGAGCAGTACTTC.

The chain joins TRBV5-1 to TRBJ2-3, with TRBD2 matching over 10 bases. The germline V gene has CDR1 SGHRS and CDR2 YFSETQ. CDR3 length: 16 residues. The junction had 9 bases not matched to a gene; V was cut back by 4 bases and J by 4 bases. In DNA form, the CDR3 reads TGCGCCAGCAGCGATAGAGCGGGAGGGCCGTCAGATACGCAGTATTTT. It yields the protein CASSDRAGGPSDTQYF.